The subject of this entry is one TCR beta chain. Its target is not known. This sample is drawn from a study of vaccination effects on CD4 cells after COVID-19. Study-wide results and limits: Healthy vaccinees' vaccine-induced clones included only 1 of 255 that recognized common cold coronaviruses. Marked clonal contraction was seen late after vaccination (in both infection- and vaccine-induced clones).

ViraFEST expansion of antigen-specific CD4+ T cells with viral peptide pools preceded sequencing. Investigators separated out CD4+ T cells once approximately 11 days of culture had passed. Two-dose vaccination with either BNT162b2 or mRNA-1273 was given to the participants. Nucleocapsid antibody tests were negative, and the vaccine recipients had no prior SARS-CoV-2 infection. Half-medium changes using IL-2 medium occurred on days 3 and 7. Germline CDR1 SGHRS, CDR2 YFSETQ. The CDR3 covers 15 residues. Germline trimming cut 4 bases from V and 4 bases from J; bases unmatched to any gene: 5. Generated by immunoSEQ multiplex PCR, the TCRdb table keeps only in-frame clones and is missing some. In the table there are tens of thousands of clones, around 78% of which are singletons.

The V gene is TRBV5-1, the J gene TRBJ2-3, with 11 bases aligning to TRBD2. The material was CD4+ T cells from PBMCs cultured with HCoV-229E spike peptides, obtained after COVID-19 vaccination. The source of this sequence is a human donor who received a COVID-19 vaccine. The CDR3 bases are TGCGCCAGCAGCGACACTAGCGGGGGCGCAGATACGCAGTATTTT. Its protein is CASSDTSGGADTQYF.